This T cell receptor (beta chain) stems from a study of long-term antiretroviral therapy in people with HIV. General study results and limits: Every time point showed a repertoire led by clones expanded before ART. Viral resistance, ART adherence and therapy changes all lacked available data.

Of note for this clone: Its target is not known.

This CDR3 region has 14 residues. Trimming took 0 bases from V and 12 from J; bases not matched to a gene: 11. Germline CDR1 and CDR2: KGHSH and LQKENI. A v3.0 immunoSEQ assay was performed at survey level. Sequencing targeted roughly 40,000-50,000 T-cell genomes per sample. TCRdb's copy holds only in-frame clones and misses some; the assay was immunoSEQ multiplex PCR. The sample carries 17,000 or so clones, 91% recorded once. The receptor comes from a man aged 55-75 years with HIV. The V gene is TRBV18, the J gene TRBJ2-7, with 7 bases identical to TRBD1. This specimen was unsorted PBMCs, taken 0.3 years after starting antiretroviral therapy. The CDR3 DNA follows: TGTGCCAGCTCACCACCGGCCAGGACAGGCGACACGTACTTC. Protein sequence: CASSPPARTGDTYF.